Listed here are 27 T cell receptor beta chains from one sample, sequenced in a study of identical twins (dated by TCRdb to 2016 to 2017). The library was produced with 5' RACE. Sequencing used an Illumina HiSeq 2000. Clones were called with MiXCR by TCRdb after fastp trimmed the public reads at Q25, and only in-frame beta chains were retained. One record per CDR3 amino acid sequence lists the most common genes and DNA. This sample has around 490,000 distinct CDR3 sequences in its table, and approximately 15% of those were observed once. The leading ten clones occupy about 0.94% of the sample. Another study also made use of these data, one on yellow fever vaccine responses in identical twins.

The sequenced material came from CD4+ T cells sorted from blood. The origin of the receptors is a woman between 18 and 30 years old in good health.

This clonotype was seen more than once but under ten times. The CDR3 DNA follows: TGCAGTGCTAGCCTCGGACAGAACACTGAAGCTTTCTTT. This gives the protein CSASLGQNTEAFF. The gene calls are TRBV20-1 and TRBJ1-1; possibly TRBD1 for D (5 bases). The CDR3 contains 13 residues. V lost 3 bases, J lost 1 base, and 9 bases lay in between. The V gene's germline CDR1 is DFQATT and CDR2 SNEGSKA (reference sequence).

This clonotype was detected a few times. The chain recombines TRBV6-4 with TRBJ2-5; D unresolved. CDR1 and CDR2 (germline): MRHNA, SNTAGT. The CDR3 contains 15 residues. Between the trimmed V and J ends, which lost 7 bases and 2 bases, there was a span of 17 bases. For the CDR3, the DNA is TGTGCCAGCATCACCCACGGCGGATCACAAGAGACCCAGTACTTC. Amino acid sequence: CASITHGGSQETQYF.

This clonotype appeared a few times. The V call is TRBV11-2, the J call TRBJ2-1; D remains unclear. V was trimmed by 1 base and J by 0 bases, leaving 4 bases between them. CDR1 and CDR2 from the germline V gene are SGHAT and FQNNGV. This CDR3 has 14 residues. Here the CDR3 reads CASSLGFSYNEQFF. The CDR3 DNA sequence: TGTGCCAGCAGCTTAGGATTCTCCTACAATGAGCAGTTCTTC.

This rearrangement joins TRBV7-9 to TRBJ2-6; D unclear. There are 16 residues in the CDR3. In germline, CDR1 is SEHNR, CDR2 FQNEAQ (reference sequence). Trimming stripped 5 bases from V and 0 bases from J, with 11 bases between. The CDR3 region has the DNA TGTGCCAGCAGCATCCGACGGAACTCTGGGGCCAACGTCCTGACTTTC. It encodes CASSIRRNSGANVLTF.

The table lists this clonotype with many counts. The J gene is TRBJ2-1, the V gene TRBV5-1; D is undetermined. The V end was cut by 6 bases, the J end by 10 bases, with 11 bases between. CDR1 is SGHRS and CDR2 is YFSETQ in the germline V gene. This CDR3 is built from 11 residues. The CDR3 sequence: CASKVTGEQFF. The CDR3 region has the DNA TGCGCCAGCAAAGTGACGGGCGAGCAGTTCTTC.

The gene calls are TRBV6-1 and TRBJ2-1, with a weak D call TRBD2 (6 bases). CDR3 length: 14 amino acids. The germline V gene has CDR1 MNHNS and CDR2 SASEGT. The V end was cut by 7 bases, the J end by 2 bases, with 12 bases between. CDR3 region: CASIPGLTYNEQFF. The CDR3 DNA reads as TGTGCCAGCATCCCGGGACTTACCTACAATGAGCAGTTCTTC.

The chain employs TRBV7-2 and TRBJ2-7; TRBD2 matches 8 bases. The CDR3 consists of 15 residues. CDR1 SGHTA and CDR2 FQGNSA come from the germline V gene. J lost 0 bases, V lost 5 bases, and 6 bases had no gene match. The CDR3 reads CASSREREHSYEQYF. The CDR3 coding sequence is TGTGCCAGCAGCCGTGAGCGGGAGCACTCCTACGAGCAGTACTTC.

The V and J genes are TRBV9 and TRBJ2-5; D is possibly TRBD2 (5 bases). Deletions cut 0 bases from V and 5 bases from J, with 14 bases between. CDR1 SGDLS and CDR2 YYNGEE come from the germline V gene. The CDR3 has 15 residues. The CDR3 reads CASSVGLAVRETQYF. In DNA, the CDR3 is TGTGCCAGCAGCGTAGGGCTAGCAGTGAGGGAGACCCAGTACTTC.

The CDR3 spells CASTPGLAGNEQFF. The CDR3 nucleotides read TGTGCCAGCACCCCGGGACTAGCAGGCAATGAGCAGTTCTTC. The chain employs TRBV7-9 and TRBJ2-1; 9 positions agree with TRBD2. Germline loops: CDR1 SEHNR, CDR2 FQNEAQ (reference sequence). The junction had 7 bases not matched to a gene; V was cut back by 7 bases and J by 6 bases. The CDR3 contains 14 residues. Variable domain in full (rest from reference TRBV7-9 and TRBJ2-1): DTGVSQNPRHKITKRGQNVTFRCDPISEHNRLYWYRQTLGQGPEFLTYFQNEAQLEKSRLLSDRFSAERPKGSFSTLEIQRTEQGDSAMYLCASTPGLAGNEQFFGPGTRLTVL.

J is TRBJ2-7 and V is TRBV11-2, with D unresolved. The V end lost 5 bases, the J end lost 8 bases, and 10 bases lay between the germline ends. Per the germline V gene, CDR1 is SGHAT and CDR2 is FQNNGV. The CDR3 has 11 amino acids. The chain's CDR3 is CASSPQHQQYF. The DNA of the CDR3 is TGTGCCAGCAGCCCCCAGCACCAGCAGTACTTC.

Only a few counts were recorded for this clonotype. The rearrangement joins TRBV7-8 to TRBJ2-7; D is perhaps TRBD1 (6 bases). The ends were cut back, 5 bases at V and 4 bases at J, with 18 bases in the middle. CDR1 SGHVS and CDR2 FQNEAQ come from the germline V gene. The length of the CDR3 is 15 residues. The CDR3 here is CASSITGQARYEQYF. The CDR3 nucleotides are TGTGCCAGCAGCATAACAGGGCAGGCGAGATACGAGCAGTACTTC.

The rearrangement uses TRBV6-5 and TRBJ2-1, with 9 nucleotides matching TRBD1. CDR1 MNHEY and CDR2 SVGAGI come from the germline V gene. V was pared by 3 bases and J by 4 bases, with 7 bases of the junction left unmatched. The CDR3 spans 16 residues. This CDR3 is CASSYDGTGMYNEQFF. CDR3 DNA sequence: TGTGCCAGCAGTTATGATGGGACAGGGATGTACAATGAGCAGTTCTTC.

Ten or more counts support this clonotype. The V gene is TRBV28, the J gene TRBJ2-5; maybe TRBD1 (6 bases). The V gene lost 6 bases and the J gene lost 5 bases, with 19 bases spanning the gap. This CDR3 spans 15 amino acids. Germline CDR1 is MDHEN and CDR2 is SYDVKM. This CDR3 is CASRQGTLSGETQYF. DNA of the CDR3: TGTGCCAGCAGACAGGGTACCCTGTCGGGGGAGACCCAGTACTTC.

This clonotype was seen only a few times. The rearrangement joins TRBV7-2 to TRBJ1-5, with 7 bases lining up with TRBD1. Looked up from germline, CDR1 is SGHTA and CDR2 is FQGNSA. This CDR3 comprises 14 residues. V lost 3 bases, J lost 5 bases, and 4 bases stayed unmatched. The CDR3 coding sequence is TGTGCCAGCAGCTTGCTACAGGGGTATCAGCCCCAGCATTTT. Amino acid sequence: CASSLLQGYQPQHF.

This clonotype was counted a few times. This chain links TRBV29-1 with TRBJ2-7; D uncertain. The germline V gene encodes CDR1 SQVTM and CDR2 ANQGSEA. The V gene lost 6 bases and the J gene lost 2 bases, with 11 bases spanning the gap. CDR3 length: 12 residues. CDR3 amino acids: CSVVVSTYEQYF. The CDR3, as DNA: TGCAGCGTAGTGGTCAGTACCTACGAGCAGTACTTC.

This clonotype was counted a single time. The chain employs TRBV13 and TRBJ2-1; D may be TRBD2 (6 bases). CDR3 length: 18 amino acids. Per the germline V gene, CDR1 is PRHDT and CDR2 is FYEKMQ (reference sequence). The ends were cut back, 4 bases at V and 1 base at J, with 20 bases in the middle. This CDR3 reads CASSSAGAGGGSYNEQFF. As DNA, the CDR3 is TGTGCCAGCAGCTCCGCCGGGGCCGGTGGGGGGTCCTACAATGAGCAGTTCTTC.

The chain combines TRBV5-1 with TRBJ2-3; D is perhaps TRBD1 (6 bases). This CDR3 is 15 amino acids long. Germline lookup yields CDR1 SGHRS and CDR2 YFSETQ. The V end lost 2 bases, the J end lost 2 bases, and 12 bases lay between the germline ends. The CDR3 spells CASSLRGTTTDTQYF. The CDR3 DNA follows: TGCGCCAGCAGCTTAAGGGGGACAACCACAGATACGCAGTATTTT.

This clonotype was seen more than once but under ten times. The chain uses TRBV6-2 or TRBV6-3 and TRBJ2-3; 7 bases match TRBD1. The CDR3 is 14 residues long. The junction had 6 bases not matched to a gene; V was cut back by 4 bases and J by 5 bases. Per germline, CDR1 MNHEY and CDR2 SVGEGT. The CDR3 reads CASSFRQGVDTQYF. CDR3 bases: TGTGCCAGCAGTTTCCGACAGGGTGTAGATACGCAGTATTTT.

This clonotype showed up just a few times. The chain has TRBV7-6 and TRBJ2-3, with 10 bases identical to TRBD2. Germline V gene lookup returns CDR1 SGHVS and CDR2 FNYEAQ. V lost 3 bases to trimming and J lost 1 base; unmatched junction nucleotides: 4. The CDR3 spans 16 residues. The CDR3 coding sequence is TGTGCCAGCAGCTTGTCTAGCGGGAGCGGCACAGATACGCAGTATTTT. It codes for CASSLSSGSGTDTQYF. The full variable domain, completed using reference TRBV7-6 and TRBJ2-3, is GAGVSQSPRYKVTKRGQDVALRCDPISGHVSLYWYRQALGQGPEFLTYFNYEAQQDKSGLPNDRFSAERPEGSISTLTIQRTEQRDSAMYRCASSLSSGSGTDTQYFGPGTRLTVL.

This clonotype has just a few counts. The V and J genes are TRBV9 and TRBJ1-1; D is uncertain. CDR3 size: 15 residues. V was trimmed by 0 bases and J by 0 bases, leaving 9 bases between them. The V gene's germline CDR1 is SGDLS and CDR2 YYNGEE. This CDR3 is CASSVEQDMNTEAFF. Written as DNA, the CDR3 is TGTGCCAGCAGCGTAGAACAAGACATGAACACTGAAGCTTTCTTT.

This clonotype was found many times. The chain uses TRBV15 and TRBJ2-3, with a tentative D call TRBD2 (6 bases). Deletions cut 0 bases from V and 4 bases from J, with 14 bases between. Germline CDR1 LNHNV, CDR2 YYDKDF (reference sequence). CDR3 size: 16 residues. CDR3 DNA: TGTGCCACCAGCAGAGAGGGACTCAGCGAGGCAGATACGCAGTATTTT. Its protein product is CATSREGLSEADTQYF.

This clonotype was observed a few times. The rearrangement links TRBV10-3 to TRBJ1-1; D is uncertain. This CDR3 is 14 amino acids long. Trimming shortened V by 5 bases and J by 3 bases, and 13 bases separated the two germline ends. Germline V lookup: CDR1 ENHRY, CDR2 SYGVKD. The CDR3 DNA is TGTGCCATCAGTCGCACGGGGTTCGACACTGAAGCTTTCTTT. Protein: CAISRTGFDTEAFF.

CDR3 sequence: CASSEPRGNSNQPQHF. CDR3 in DNA: TGTGCCAGCAGTGAACCTCGGGGAAATAGCAATCAGCCCCAGCATTTT. The chain carries TRBV2 and TRBJ1-5; D gene unclear. Trimming pared 2 bases from V and 0 bases from J, leaving 11 bases between. The CDR3 loop spans 16 amino acids. Germline V lookup: CDR1 SNHLY, CDR2 FYNNEI.

The genes are TRBV12-3 or TRBV12-4 and TRBJ1-3; D uncertain. V lost 3 bases and J 2 bases, leaving 8 bases between the germline ends. This CDR3 is 14 amino acids long. The DNA of the CDR3 is TGTGCCAGCAGTTTGTGGGGAACTGGAAACACCATATATTTT. Its translation is CASSLWGTGNTIYF.

This clonotype was detected a few times. CDR3 residues: CASSFRTSGGLPDTQYF. As DNA, the CDR3 is TGTGCCAGCAGTTTCCGGACTAGCGGGGGCCTCCCGGATACGCAGTATTTT. This chain connects TRBV12-3 or TRBV12-4 to TRBJ2-3; 13 bases align to TRBD2. V trimming: 3 bases; J trimming: 6 bases; junction bases outside the gene matches: 9. The CDR3 spans 17 residues.

This clonotype showed up many times. The chain uses TRBV5-1 and TRBJ2-1, with D perhaps being TRBD1 or TRBD2 (6 bases each). Germline assignment: CDR1 SGHRS and CDR2 YFSETQ. CDR3 length: 16 amino acids. The V end lost 5 bases, the J end lost 1 base, and 16 bases lay between the germline ends. The CDR3 sequence is CASRFNSGQSYNEQFF. The CDR3 DNA sequence: TGCGCCAGCAGATTTAATAGCGGACAGTCCTACAATGAGCAGTTCTTC. Full variable domain (missing parts from reference TRBV5-1 and TRBJ2-1): KAGVTQTPRYLIKTRGQQVTLSCSPISGHRSVSWYQQTPGQGLQFLFEYFSETQRNKGNFPGRFSGRQFSNSRSEMNVSTLELGDSALYLCASRFNSGQSYNEQFFGPGTRLTVL.

This clonotype was counted many times. J is TRBJ1-1 and V is TRBV7-8, with 8 bases matching TRBD1. The V segment lost 5 bases and the J segment 4 bases; nucleotides outside the gene matches: 9. Germline V gives CDR1 SGHVS, CDR2 FQNEAQ. The CDR3 sequence is 15 residues long. CDR3 coding DNA: TGTGCCAGCAGCAAACTGGACAGGGTGGGCACTGAAGCTTTCTTT. Translation gives CASSKLDRVGTEAFF.